This T cell receptor (beta chain) was sequenced in a study of blood T cell repertoires in COVID-19. Turning to the study itself: Material from acute and convalescent COVID-19 was sourced from the United States, Italy and Spain. T cells, B-cell-depleted T cells, or PBMCs provided the cDNA or gDNA that served as material.

The CDR3 extends over 14 amino acids. Germline assignment: CDR1 SGHRS and CDR2 YFSETQ. V dropped 1 base and J dropped 1 base, with 8 bases sitting between them. Per the study methods: Amplification with reference gene primers provided the estimates of nucleated cell counts. The data were produced by immunoSEQ multiplex PCR, yet TCRdb's version contains in-frame clones alone and is incomplete. The V and J calls and clone size were taken over from that table, and D and trimming were inferred from the DNA. The data show roughly 50,000 clones, around 86% seen once. The genes are TRBV5-1 and TRBJ1-1; D not resolved. Sequencing used peripheral blood. This sequence originates from a woman older than 75 with COVID-19, enrolled during active disease. The CDR3 here is CASSLQTANTEAFF. The CDR3 DNA is TGCGCCAGCAGCTTGCAAACAGCGAACACTGAAGCTTTCTTT.